The rows below give T cell receptor beta chains drawn from one sample of a study of cytomegalovirus exposure and HLA in healthy donors. Libraries were prepared by immunoSEQ multiplex PCR; TCRdb keeps only in-frame clonotypes and omits some of them. The table has 200,000 to 300,000 clones, roughly 86% seen once; the top ten hold approximately 2%. Sequenced material: PBMCs. These TCRs come from a woman in her thirties or forties in good health and CMV-seropositive. Each CDR3 is given with its conserved first and last residue. Fields, in order: clone size, V gene, J gene, CDR3 protein. Rows may omit the clone size; those that give it use once, few, many or a size class.

abundance: -
v_gene: TRBV18
j_gene: TRBJ2-7
CDR3aa: CASSLGQGGFNEQYF

abundance: once
v_gene: TRBV19
j_gene: TRBJ2-3
CDR3aa: CASSISRSTDTQYF

abundance: -
v_gene: TRBV7-9
j_gene: TRBJ2-7
CDR3aa: CASSRDSPEQYF

abundance: -
v_gene: TRBV13
j_gene: TRBJ1-1
CDR3aa: CASSFQTGAAAFF

abundance: -
v_gene: TRBV18
j_gene: TRBJ2-7
CDR3aa: CASSPGTSGSLSYEQYF

abundance: -
v_gene: TRBV19
j_gene: TRBJ2-7
CDR3aa: CASRRGQFIGYEQYF

abundance: -
v_gene: TRBV7-9
j_gene: TRBJ1-2
CDR3aa: CASSPVPQGYTF

abundance: -
v_gene: TRBV27
j_gene: TRBJ2-2
CDR3aa: CASSLSIGGTGELFF

abundance: -
v_gene: TRBV6-5
j_gene: TRBJ2-7
CDR3aa: CASSGGGFYEQYF

abundance: -
v_gene: TRBV19
j_gene: TRBJ1-3
CDR3aa: CASSRATGSSGNTIYF

abundance: -
v_gene: TRBV5-8
j_gene: TRBJ2-7
CDR3aa: CASATPGQGYEQYF

abundance: few
v_gene: TRBV7-7
j_gene: TRBJ2-7
CDR3aa: CASSLGDGLEQYF

abundance: -
v_gene: TRBV19
j_gene: TRBJ1-1
CDR3aa: CASSIGNSMNTEAFF

abundance: -
v_gene: TRBV30
j_gene: TRBJ2-3
CDR3aa: CAWSRDRVGTDTQYF

abundance: -
v_gene: TRBV11-2
j_gene: TRBJ2-2
CDR3aa: CASSLYGGSFTGELFF

abundance: -
v_gene: TRBV28
j_gene: TRBJ1-1
CDR3aa: CASRTGSYNTEAFF

abundance: -
v_gene: TRBV10-1
j_gene: TRBJ1-5
CDR3aa: CASSQGRPNQPQHF

abundance: -
v_gene: TRBV4-3
j_gene: -
CDR3aa: CASSQGVGSSYEQYF

abundance: -
v_gene: TRBV30
j_gene: TRBJ1-4
CDR3aa: CAWRPTANEKLFF